The 24 T cell receptor beta chains below come from one sample, sequenced in a study of T-cell reconstitution after alpha-beta-depleted transplantation in children. This sample's TCRbeta library carried unique molecular identifier barcodes. TCRdb analysed the PCR reads with MiXCR anew, one entry per CDR3 protein. The sample includes approximately 630,000 distinct CDR3 sequences, approximately 14% of them seen just once. The sequencing here drew on PBMCs, taken before TCRalphabeta/CD19-depleted stem cell transplant. The receptors were gathered from a girl aged 2-10 years with congenital amegakaryocytic thrombocytopenia, due to receive a stem cell transplant.

Remarks on this clonotype: A much bigger clone sits one base away, suggesting this may be a read error. V usage is TRBV5-1 and J usage is TRBJ1-2; D not resolved. Germline values: CDR1 SGHRS, CDR2 YFSETQ. This CDR3 region has 13 residues. V lost 4 bases and J 9 bases, leaving 16 bases between the germline ends. The CDR3 nucleotides read TGCGCCAGCAGCGTGGAGGCAGGCACGAGCTACACCTTC. This translates into CASSVEAGTSYTF.

Points on this clonotype: This sequence may be a read error, since a much larger clone differs from it by one base. The V gene is TRBV29-1, the J gene TRBJ2-7; D not resolved. Germline V gene sequence: CDR1 SQVTM, CDR2 ANQGSEA. The CDR3 is made up of 15 amino acids. CDR3 residues: CSFEDPGSSSYEQYF. The CDR3 nucleotides read TGCAGCTTTGAAGACCCAGGTAGCAGCTCCTACGAGCAGTACTTC.

This clonotype was detected only a few times. The chain is built from TRBV20-1 and TRBJ2-1, with 8 bases matching TRBD1. Germline V gene data show CDR1 as DFQATT and CDR2 as SNEGSKA (reference sequence). This CDR3 region has 15 residues. V shed 1 base, J shed 3 bases, and the junction held 5 bases outside the gene matches. The CDR3 DNA sequence: TGCAGTGCTAGAGGGACAGGGACCTTCTACAATGAGCAGTTCTTC. Amino acid sequence: CSARGTGTFYNEQFF.

This clonotype has a handful of counts. J is TRBJ2-5 and V is TRBV10-3; possible D gene TRBD2, 5 bases. CDR1 is ENHRY, CDR2 SYGVKD, per germline. Trimming took 0 bases from V and 2 from J, leaving 16 bases between them. This CDR3 region has 17 residues. The CDR3 DNA reads as TGTGCCATCAGTGAGTCGGCTGGACTCAACCCTCAAGAGACCCAGTACTTC. The encoded protein is CAISESAGLNPQETQYF.

This clonotype was detected a few times. The chain joins TRBV7-9 to TRBJ2-3; D might be TRBD1 (7 bases). The CDR3 covers 16 residues. The V and J ends lost 4 bases and 0 bases respectively, with 14 bases between them. The germline CDR1 and CDR2 sequences are SEHNR and FQNEAQ (reference sequence). The CDR3 DNA is TGTGCCAGCAGCTCTCAGGGGGACTTTAGCACAGATACGCAGTATTTT. Translation gives CASSSQGDFSTDTQYF.

This clonotype was counted a few times. The V and J genes are TRBV7-8 and TRBJ2-5; weak D call: TRBD2 (6 bases). The germline V gene has CDR1 SGHVS and CDR2 FQNEAQ. V lost 2 bases to trimming and J lost 5 bases, with 30 bases between them. This CDR3 contains 20 residues. DNA of the CDR3: TGTGCCAGCAGCTTATCGAATTCGTTGCTGCGGGATTGGCCCTGGGAGACCCAGTACTTC. It is translated as CASSLSNSLLRDWPWETQYF.

V gene TRBV27 combines with J gene TRBJ2-1; 10 nucleotides align to TRBD2. This CDR3 region has 13 residues. CDR1 and CDR2 from the germline V gene are MNHEY and SMNVEV (reference sequence). CDR3 nucleotides: TGTGCTATCAGGGGAAGCGGGAGGGATGAGCAGTTCTTC. Encoded protein: CAIRGSGRDEQFF.

This clonotype occurred many times. V usage is TRBV29-1 and J usage is TRBJ2-1; TRBD2 agrees at 7 bases. V was clipped by 0 bases and J by 5 bases; unmatched bases: 7. CDR3 size: 15 residues. The germline CDR1 and CDR2 sequences are SQVTM and ANQGSEA. The CDR3 coding sequence is TGCAGCGTTGAAGATGGGAGGGAGTTCAACAATGAGCAGTTCTTC. Translated: CSVEDGREFNNEQFF.

This clonotype was seen at least ten times. The chain carries TRBV20-1 and TRBJ2-3, with D maybe TRBD1 (7 bases). V was clipped by 3 bases and J by 8 bases, with 15 bases between them. Germline lookup yields CDR1 DFQATT and CDR2 SNEGSKA (reference sequence). The CDR3 has 13 amino acids. The CDR3 bases are TGCAGTGCTAGTCAGGGGGGACTTGGTACGCAGTATTTT. Translated: CSASQGGLGTQYF.

This clonotype appeared many times. The V and J genes are TRBV7-9 and TRBJ2-7; D ambiguous. CDR1 is SEHNR and CDR2 is FQNEAQ in the germline V gene (reference sequence). V was pared by 1 base and J by 0 bases, with 13 bases between. This CDR3 has 16 residues. CDR3 loop: CASSLVSLPVSYEQYF. The CDR3 nucleotides read TGTGCCAGCAGCTTAGTAAGCCTTCCGGTCTCCTACGAGCAGTACTTC.

This clonotype was observed a handful of times. This sequence joins TRBV7-6 and TRBJ2-2; the D gene is possibly TRBD1 (6 bases). Germline V gene lookup returns CDR1 SGHVS and CDR2 FNYEAQ. The V gene lost 2 bases and the J gene lost 2 bases, with 15 bases spanning the gap. CDR3 length equals 17 residues. CDR3 coding DNA: TGTGCCAGCAGCTTATTTGTGGACAGTTTAAACACCGGGGAGCTGTTTTTT. This sequence encodes CASSLFVDSLNTGELFF.

The chain uses TRBV7-1 and TRBJ2-1; 7 bases align to TRBD1. TRBV7-1 is designated an ORF whose function remains uncertain. Trimming at V came to 3 bases and at J to 5 bases, leaving 31 bases not matched to a gene. The CDR3 loop spans 23 amino acids. The CDR3 nucleotides read TGTGCCAGCAGCTCGGAATACGACAGGGTTATGGGCAACGTCATACGCGGTAACAATGAGCAGTTCTTC. Its protein is CASSSEYDRVMGNVIRGNNEQFF.

This clonotype was detected ten times or more. V and J are TRBV20-1 and TRBJ2-2; 11 positions match TRBD1. Germline assignment: CDR1 DFQATT and CDR2 SNEGSKA (reference sequence). The ends lost 1 base at V and 8 bases at J; junction bases unmatched: 3. This CDR3 spans 14 amino acids. This CDR3 reads CSARAGTGGGELFF. DNA for the CDR3: TGCAGTGCTAGAGCTGGGACAGGGGGGGGGGAGCTGTTTTTT.

CDR3 region: CASSSSTGGFSGANVLTF. The DNA for the CDR3 is TGCGCCAGCAGCAGTAGTACAGGGGGCTTTTCTGGGGCCAACGTCCTGACTTTC. This chain links TRBV4-1 with TRBJ2-6; TRBD1 aligns across 9 bases. The junction had 9 bases not matched to a gene; V was cut back by 5 bases and J by 1 base. Germline loops: CDR1 MGHRA, CDR2 YSYEKL. The CDR3 contains 18 residues.

This clonotype was picked up a small number of times. This sequence joins TRBV24-1 and TRBJ2-1, with 8 bases that match TRBD2. This CDR3 contains 16 residues. Per the germline V gene, CDR1 is KGHDR and CDR2 is SFDVKD. J was trimmed by 4 bases and V by 0 bases; bases with no gene match: 4. For the CDR3, the DNA is TGTGCCACCAGTGATTTGGGGACTAGGGCTTACAATGAGCAGTTCTTC. Its protein product is CATSDLGTRAYNEQFF.

This chain joins TRBV27 and TRBJ2-3; TRBD1 matches at 9 bases. With V trimmed by 6 bases and J by 3 bases, 7 bases remained unmatched. The CDR3 loop spans 15 amino acids. Germline CDR1 reads MNHEY; CDR2 reads SMNVEV (reference sequence). The CDR3 region has the DNA TGTGCCAGCAGAAAGGACAGGGGAGAGACAGATACGCAGTATTTT. This translates into CASRKDRGETDTQYF.

Ten or more counts support this clonotype. The rearrangement uses TRBV6-1 and TRBJ2-7; D is ambiguous. The CDR3 is 14 residues long. V dropped 4 bases and J dropped 1 base, with 11 bases sitting between them. From germline, CDR1 is MNHNS and CDR2 SASEGT. CDR3 region: CASSGRTISYEQYF. CDR3 sequence (DNA): TGTGCCAGCAGTGGAAGGACCATTTCCTACGAGCAGTACTTC.

The table lists this clonotype with many counts. CDR3 sequence reads: CASSLRFGGYTF. The CDR3 DNA is TGTGCCAGCAGTTTGCGTTTTGGGGGCTACACCTTC. The chain employs TRBV12-3 or TRBV12-4 and TRBJ1-2; D remains unclear. The CDR3 is 12 amino acids. The V end lost 3 bases, the J end lost 8 bases, and 10 bases lay between the germline ends.

This clonotype was detected ten times or more. The gene calls are TRBV20-1 and TRBJ2-1; TRBD1 matches at 8 bases. The V and J ends lost 6 bases and 7 bases, in that order; junction bases with no gene match: 14. CDR1 DFQATT and CDR2 SNEGSKA come from the germline V gene (reference sequence). This CDR3 is built from 15 residues. CDR3 in amino acids: CSARGWTGLGNEQFF. Written as DNA, the CDR3 is TGCAGTGCCCGTGGGTGGACAGGGTTGGGGAATGAGCAGTTCTTC.

This clonotype showed up many times. The V and J genes are TRBV20-1 and TRBJ1-2; possible D gene TRBD1, 5 bases. The CDR3 is 15 residues long. V lost 0 bases and J 6 bases, leaving 17 bases between the germline ends. The germline V gene encodes CDR1 DFQATT and CDR2 SNEGSKA (reference sequence). Here the CDR3 DNA reads TGCAGTGCTAGAGATCAGAGGGGCCCCATTAATGGCTACACCTTC. It specifies CSARDQRGPINGYTF.

In this sample, this clonotype turned up a few times. V is TRBV4-1 and J is TRBJ2-7; perhaps D is TRBD1 or TRBD2 (5 bases each). The CDR3 covers 15 residues. Per the germline V gene, CDR1 is MGHRA and CDR2 is YSYEKL. Trimming removed 1 base from V and 7 bases from J, with 17 bases in between. For the CDR3, the DNA is TGCGCCAGCAGCCAAGTCGGGGACCAGTCGGGTGAGCAGTACTTC. It is translated as CASSQVGDQSGEQYF.

The sample holds many counts of this clonotype. V usage is TRBV5-1 and J usage is TRBJ2-7, with 8 positions matching TRBD2. The V gene's germline CDR1 is SGHRS and CDR2 YFSETQ. Trimming removed 4 bases from V and 2 bases from J; junction bases left unmatched: 11. This CDR3 is built from 16 residues. CDR3 coding DNA: TGCGCCAGCAGCGAAAAGGGACTAGTAAGGACCTACGAGCAGTACTTC. Its translation: CASSEKGLVRTYEQYF.

This clonotype was counted between two and nine times. This chain connects TRBV2 to TRBJ2-1; D unclear. Trimming removed 3 bases at V and 4 bases at J, with 10 bases between. The CDR3 has 14 amino acids. Looked up from germline, CDR1 is SNHLY and CDR2 is FYNNEI. The CDR3 sequence is CASSERLDYNEQFF. The CDR3 bases are TGTGCCAGCAGTGAGCGGCTAGATTACAATGAGCAGTTCTTC.

This clonotype was seen at least ten times. This chain joins TRBV29-1 and TRBJ2-2, with D unresolved. Germline CDR1 SQVTM, CDR2 ANQGSEA. V lost 4 bases to trimming and J lost 1 base, with 16 bases between them. This CDR3 is built from 16 residues. This CDR3 is CSVGGYPTENTGELFF. CDR3 sequence (DNA): TGCAGCGTTGGGGGTTACCCAACAGAGAACACCGGGGAGCTGTTTTTT.